This T cell receptor (beta chain) was retrieved from a study of Ad26.COV2.S vaccination and SARS-CoV-2 variants. In the study overall: It was the COV1001 Ad26.COV2.S trial arm that included the donor. Study results and limitations: Breadth of non-spike TCRs did not differ between vaccinees and placebo recipients. Reported post-vaccination CD8+ and CD4+ T cell responses to spike showed substantial breadth.

Treatment given: approximately 18 received Ad26.COV2.S at low or high dose, single or two shots; roughly 5 received placebo; per-sample allocation not given. Samples came from day 63 after the first vaccine or placebo injection. Worth noting for this clone: Its antigen is still unknown.

The CDR3 length is 14 residues. The V end lost 6 bases, the J end lost 4 bases, and 16 bases lay between the germline ends. Germline CDR1 SNHLY, CDR2 FYNNEI. TCRdb's table, derived via immunoSEQ multiplex PCR, lists solely in-frame clones and lacks some. The top ten hold less than 4.5% of the sample, which has about 420,000 clones, around nine tenths seen once. This specimen was peripheral blood, taken in a trial of Ad26.COV2.S vaccine versus placebo. The TCR was taken from a person aged 18-65 years who received the Ad26.COV2.S COVID-19 vaccine or a placebo. This chain uses TRBV2 with TRBJ2-7, with D maybe TRBD1 (7 bases). In DNA, the CDR3 is TGTGCCAGCAGGGGCGGGACAGTAGAATACGAGCAGTACTTC. Translating gives CASRGGTVEYEQYF.